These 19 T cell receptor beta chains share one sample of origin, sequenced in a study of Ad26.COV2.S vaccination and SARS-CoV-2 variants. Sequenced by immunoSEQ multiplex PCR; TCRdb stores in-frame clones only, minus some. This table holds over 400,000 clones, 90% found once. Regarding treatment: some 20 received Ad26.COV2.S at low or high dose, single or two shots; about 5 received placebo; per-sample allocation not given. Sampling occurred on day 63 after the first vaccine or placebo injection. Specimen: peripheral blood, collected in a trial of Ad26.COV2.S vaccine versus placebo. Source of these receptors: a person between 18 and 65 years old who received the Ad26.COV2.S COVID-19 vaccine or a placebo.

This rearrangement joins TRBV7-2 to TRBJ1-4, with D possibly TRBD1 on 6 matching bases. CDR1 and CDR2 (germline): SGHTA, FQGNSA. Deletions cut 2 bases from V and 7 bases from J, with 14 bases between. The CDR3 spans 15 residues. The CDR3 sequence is CASSLFPGVAEKLFF. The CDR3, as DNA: TGTGCCAGCAGCTTATTTCCAGGGGTGGCTGAAAAACTGTTTTTT.

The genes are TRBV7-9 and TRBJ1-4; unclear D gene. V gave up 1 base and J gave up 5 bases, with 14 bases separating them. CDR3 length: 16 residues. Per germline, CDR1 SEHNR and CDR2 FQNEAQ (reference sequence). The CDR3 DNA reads TGTGCCAGCAGCTTAGATATAAGGATGGGAAATGAAAAACTGTTTTTT. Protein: CASSLDIRMGNEKLFF.

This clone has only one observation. CDR3 sequence: CASSYSAQGPTYEQYF. CDR3 DNA sequence: TGTGCCAGCAGTTACTCCGCACAGGGACCTACCTACGAGCAGTACTTC. The chain couples TRBV6-5 to TRBJ2-7; perhaps TRBD1 as D (6 bases). Germline values: CDR1 MNHEY, CDR2 SVGAGI. This CDR3 has 16 residues. The germline V and J ends were trimmed by 0 bases and 2 bases, with 14 bases remaining between them.

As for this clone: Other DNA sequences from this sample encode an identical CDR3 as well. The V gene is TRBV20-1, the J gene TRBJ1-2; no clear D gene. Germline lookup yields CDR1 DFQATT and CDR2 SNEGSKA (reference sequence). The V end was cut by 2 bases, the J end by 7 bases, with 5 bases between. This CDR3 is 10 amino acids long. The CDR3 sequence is CSARSGGYTF. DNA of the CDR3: TGCAGTGCTAGAAGCGGTGGCTACACCTTC.

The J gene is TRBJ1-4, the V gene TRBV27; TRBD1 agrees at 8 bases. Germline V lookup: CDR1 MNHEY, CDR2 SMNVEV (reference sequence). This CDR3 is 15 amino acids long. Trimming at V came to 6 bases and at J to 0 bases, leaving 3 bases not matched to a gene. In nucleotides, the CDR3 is TGTGCCAGCAGGCAACAGGGGGCAACTAATGAAAAACTGTTTTTT. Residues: CASRQQGATNEKLFF.

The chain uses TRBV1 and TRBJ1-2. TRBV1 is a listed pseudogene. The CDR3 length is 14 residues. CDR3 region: CTSSLSRVFYGYTF. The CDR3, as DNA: TGCACCAGCAGCCTGTCGAGGGTCTTCTATGGCTACACCTTC.

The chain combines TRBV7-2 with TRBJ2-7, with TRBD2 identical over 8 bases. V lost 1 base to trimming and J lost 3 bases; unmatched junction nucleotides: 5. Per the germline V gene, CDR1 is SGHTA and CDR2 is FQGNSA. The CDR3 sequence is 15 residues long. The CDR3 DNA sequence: TGTGCCAGCAGCTTAGGACTAGCGAGTCGCTACGAGCAGTACTTC. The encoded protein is CASSLGLASRYEQYF.

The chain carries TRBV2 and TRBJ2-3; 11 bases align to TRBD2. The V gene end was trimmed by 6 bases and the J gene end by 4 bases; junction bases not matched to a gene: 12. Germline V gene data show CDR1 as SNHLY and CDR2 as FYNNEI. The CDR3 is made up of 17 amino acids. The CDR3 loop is CASRPPGLAARADTQYF. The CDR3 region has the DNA TGTGCCAGCAGACCACCGGGACTAGCGGCGAGGGCAGATACGCAGTATTTT.

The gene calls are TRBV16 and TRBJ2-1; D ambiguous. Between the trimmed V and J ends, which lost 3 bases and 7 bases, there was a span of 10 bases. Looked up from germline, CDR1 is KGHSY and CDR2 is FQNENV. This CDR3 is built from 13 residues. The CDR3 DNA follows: TGTGCCAGCAGCCATGGCCCGCGTAATGAGCAGTTCTTC. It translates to CASSHGPRNEQFF.

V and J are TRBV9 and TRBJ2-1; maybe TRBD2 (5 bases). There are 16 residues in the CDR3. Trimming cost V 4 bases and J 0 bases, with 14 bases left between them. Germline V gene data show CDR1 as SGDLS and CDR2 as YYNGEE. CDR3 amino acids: CASSPNGIGSYNEQFF. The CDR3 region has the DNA TGTGCCAGCAGCCCCAACGGGATTGGCTCCTACAATGAGCAGTTCTTC.

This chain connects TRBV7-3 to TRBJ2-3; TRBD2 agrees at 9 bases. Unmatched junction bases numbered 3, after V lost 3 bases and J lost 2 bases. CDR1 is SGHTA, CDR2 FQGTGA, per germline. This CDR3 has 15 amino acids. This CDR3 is CASSLTSGPTDTQYF. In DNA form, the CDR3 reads TGTGCCAGCAGCTTGACTAGCGGACCCACAGATACGCAGTATTTT.

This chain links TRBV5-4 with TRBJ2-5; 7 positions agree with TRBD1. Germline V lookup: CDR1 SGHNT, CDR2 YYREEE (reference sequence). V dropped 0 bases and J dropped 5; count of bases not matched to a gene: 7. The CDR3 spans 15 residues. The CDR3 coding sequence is TGTGCCAGCAGCTTGGTGCGACAGGGTGGGGAGACCCAGTACTTC. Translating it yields CASSLVRQGGETQYF. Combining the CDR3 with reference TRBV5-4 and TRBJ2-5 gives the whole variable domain ETGVTQSPTHLIKTRGQQVTLRCSSQSGHNTVSWYQQALGQGPQFIFQYYREEENGRGNFPPRFSGLQFPNYSSELNVNALELDDSALYLCASSLVRQGGETQYFGPGTRLLVL.

CDR3 nucleotides: TGTGCCAGCCACTTAAGAGGGTCCTACAATGAGCAGTTCTTC. This sequence encodes CASHLRGSYNEQFF. The chain is built from TRBV7-9 and TRBJ2-1; perhaps TRBD2 as D (5 bases). Germline CDR1 SEHNR, CDR2 FQNEAQ (reference sequence). This CDR3 has 14 residues. V dropped 8 bases and J dropped 1 base, with 12 bases sitting between them.

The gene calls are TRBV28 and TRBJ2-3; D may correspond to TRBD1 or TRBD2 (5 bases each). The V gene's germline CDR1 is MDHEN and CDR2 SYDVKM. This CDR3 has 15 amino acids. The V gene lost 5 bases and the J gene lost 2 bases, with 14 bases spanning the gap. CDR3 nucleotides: TGTGCCAGCAGTCTTCCGGGACGGCCCACAGATACGCAGTATTTT. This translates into CASSLPGRPTDTQYF.

Here the CDR3 DNA reads TGTGCCTGCGCCGAGACAAACCAACATAATTCACCCCTCCACTTT. Amino acid sequence: CACAETNQHNSPLHF. The rearrangement joins TRBV30 to TRBJ1-6, with no clear D. Per germline, CDR1 GTSNPN and CDR2 SVGIG (reference sequence). V lost 6 bases and J lost 5, with 17 bases in between. CDR3 size: 15 residues.

The CDR3 DNA is TGCGCCAGCAGCTTGGTTAGCGGGAGGGCCGCAGATACGCAGTATTTT. Its translation is CASSLVSGRAADTQYF. The rearrangement joins TRBV5-1 to TRBJ2-3; 11 nucleotides align to TRBD2. V lost 0 bases and J lost 4; bases outside the gene matches: 4. In germline, CDR1 is SGHRS, CDR2 YFSETQ. The CDR3 has 16 residues.

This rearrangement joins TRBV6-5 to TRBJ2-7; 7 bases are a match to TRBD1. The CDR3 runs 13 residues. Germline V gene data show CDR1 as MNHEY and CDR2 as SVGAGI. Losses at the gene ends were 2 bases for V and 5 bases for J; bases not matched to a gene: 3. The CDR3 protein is CASSYATGNEQYF. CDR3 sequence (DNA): TGTGCCAGCAGTTACGCGACAGGGAACGAGCAGTACTTC.

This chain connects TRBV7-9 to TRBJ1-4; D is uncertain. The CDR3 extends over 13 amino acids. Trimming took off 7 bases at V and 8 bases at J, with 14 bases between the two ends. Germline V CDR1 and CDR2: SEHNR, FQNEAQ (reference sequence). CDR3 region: CASTPGVGEKLFF. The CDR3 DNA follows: TGTGCCAGCACCCCCGGGGTTGGGGAAAAACTGTTTTTT.

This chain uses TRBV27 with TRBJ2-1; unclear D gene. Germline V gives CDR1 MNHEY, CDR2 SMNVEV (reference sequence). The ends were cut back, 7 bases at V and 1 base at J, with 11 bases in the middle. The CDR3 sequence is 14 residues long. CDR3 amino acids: CASKSKGSYNEQFF. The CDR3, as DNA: TGTGCCAGCAAAAGTAAAGGATCCTACAATGAGCAGTTCTTC.